This is a list of T cell receptor beta chains from one sample in a study of T cells after yellow fever vaccination. TCRdb itself ran the 5' RACE reads through MiXCR, one entry per CDR3 protein. The profile shows approximately 580,000 distinct CDR3 sequences, 17% of them singletons. The sample was PBMCs, taken around 5 days after the first yellow fever vaccination. The receptors were gathered from a young man who received the YFV17D yellow fever vaccine. CDR3s include the opening cysteine and the closing phenylalanine or tryptophan. D genes are given only for firm matches. Some rows have no size entry. The others give once, few or many, or a class for an expanded clone.

D gene	clone size	V gene	J gene	CDR3 DNA	CDR3 protein
.	few	TRBV12-3/TRBV12-4	TRBJ2-5	TGTGCCAGCAGTTTAGGTATCCAAGTGGAAGAGACCCAGTACTTC	CASSLGIQVEETQYF
.	many	TRBV6-6	TRBJ1-5	TGTGCCAGCAGTTACGGACCTAATCAGCCCCAGCATTTT	CASSYGPNQPQHF
.	.	TRBV5-1	TRBJ1-6	TGCGCCAGCAGCTTACTGACAGGAGGGGGACGAAATTCACCCCTCCACTTT	CASSLLTGGGRNSPLHF
.	.	TRBV4-1	TRBJ2-2	TGCGCCAGCAGAGCGCAGGGTGCCCACACCGGGGAGCTGTTTTTT	CASRAQGAHTGELFF
.	few	TRBV7-9	TRBJ2-1	TGTGCCAGCAGCCCCGAGGGGAGTCCCCGGCAGTTCTTC	CASSPEGSPRQFF
.	many	TRBV5-1	TRBJ2-3	TGCGCCAGCAGCCTGACGGACGCCCGCTTCCCAGATACGCAGTATTTT	CASSLTDARFPDTQYF
TRBD1	few	TRBV4-1	TRBJ1-5	TGCGCCAGCAGCCAAGATGAGGACAGGTCCAATCAGCCCCAGCATTTT	CASSQDEDRSNQPQHF
TRBD1	.	TRBV4-3	TRBJ1-5	TGCGCCAGCAGCCAAGACAGGGGGTATAGCAATCAGCCCCAGCATTTT	CASSQDRGYSNQPQHF
TRBD2	few	TRBV4-3	TRBJ2-1	TGCGCCAGCAGCCAAGGAGCGGGGGGGCCGAACAATGAGCAGTTCTTC	CASSQGAGGPNNEQFF
TRBD1	few	TRBV7-9	TRBJ2-5	TGTGCCAGCAGCTCACTCAGGCCGGGACAGGGGGAAGAGACCCAGTACTTC	CASSSLRPGQGEETQYF
TRBD2	.	TRBV4-1	TRBJ2-3	TGCGCCAGCAGCCAAGTTAGCGGGGGTGGGGGCCTCGCAGATACGCAGTATTTT	CASSQVSGGGGLADTQYF
.	.	TRBV9	TRBJ2-3	TGTGCCAGCAGCGTAGAACTCCGCACAGATACGCAGTATTTT	CASSVELRTDTQYF
.	few	TRBV6-1	TRBJ2-5	TGTGCCAGCAGTGGGTTAGTTTTGGAGACCCAGTACTTC	CASSGLVLETQYF
.	few	TRBV28	TRBJ2-5	TGTGCCAGCAGTACCCGGGGGAAAGAGACCCAGTACTTC	CASSTRGKETQYF
.	few	TRBV7-2	TRBJ1-5	TGTGCCAGCAGCCCCGTGGGGGTCTATCAGCCCCAGCATTTT	CASSPVGVYQPQHF
.	.	TRBV6-2/TRBV6-3	TRBJ2-2	TGTGCCAGCAACTGGTATGGGGCCCGGACCGGGGAGCTGTTTTTT	CASNWYGARTGELFF
.	.	TRBV20-1	TRBJ1-2	TGCAGTGCTAGAACCCGACGGAGGCAGCCTAACTATGGCTACACCTTC	CSARTRRRQPNYGYTF
.	.	TRBV20-1	TRBJ1-1	TGCAGTGCTAGTAGGGCAGGGACGCTGAACACTGAAGCTTTCTTT	CSASRAGTLNTEAFF
TRBD2	few	TRBV30	TRBJ2-2	TGTGCCTGGACTAGCGGGGTTGCTACCGGGGAGCTGTTTTTT	CAWTSGVATGELFF
.	few	TRBV6-1	TRBJ1-2	TGTGCCAGCAGCGCCCGGACGGCGGGGGATGGCTACACCTTC	CASSARTAGDGYTF
.	few	TRBV7-9	TRBJ1-2	TGTGCCAGCACGGCAAGAGGGGAATCGTCCAGCTACACCTTC	CASTARGESSSYTF
.	few	TRBV27	TRBJ2-5	TGTGCCACCCAATCGCAGGGTCAAGAGACCCAGTACTTC	CATQSQGQETQYF
.	.	TRBV5-1	TRBJ2-2	TGCGCCAGCAGCTTGGACGTTAACACCGGGGAGCTGTTTTTT	CASSLDVNTGELFF
.	.	TRBV9	TRBJ1-2	TGTGCCAGCAGCGTAGGGGCCGAATGGAGTAACTATGGCTACACCTTC	CASSVGAEWSNYGYTF
TRBD1	.	TRBV19	TRBJ2-7	TGTGCCAGCAACACCGGGACAGGGGCCCTCCACGAGCAGTACTTC	CASNTGTGALHEQYF
.	few	TRBV5-1	TRBJ2-7	TGCGCCAGCAGATCTAGCGAAAACTACGAGCAGTACTTC	CASRSSENYEQYF
.	.	TRBV18	TRBJ2-5	TGTGCCAGCTCAACGGCAGTACAAGAGACCCAGTACTTC	CASSTAVQETQYF
.	few	TRBV7-2	TRBJ2-3	TGTGCCAGCAGCTTATTAACCCCTGTCTTGACAGATACGCAGTATTTT	CASSLLTPVLTDTQYF
.	.	TRBV5-1	TRBJ2-3	TGCGCCAGCAGCTTGGAGTGGACGGGAAGCGATACGCAGTATTTT	CASSLEWTGSDTQYF
.	.	TRBV13	TRBJ1-2	TGTGCCAGCAGCCCCCGGCGGAGCTATGGCTACACCTTC	CASSPRRSYGYTF
.	.	TRBV20-1	TRBJ2-5	TGCAGTGCTAGAGAGCGGGGTACGGGAGAGACCCAGTACTTC	CSARERGTGETQYF
.	.	TRBV11-3	TRBJ2-5	TGTGCCAGCAGCTTAGGGGGGTCGGTTCAAGAGACCCAGTACTTC	CASSLGGSVQETQYF
TRBD1	few	TRBV10-3	TRBJ2-6	TGTGCTTCAGTCCCGGGACAGGGAACCGGGGCCAACGTCCTGACTTTC	CASVPGQGTGANVLTF
TRBD2	.	TRBV7-3	TRBJ2-1	TGTGCCAGCAGCCCGACTAGCCGGACATACAATGAGCAGTTCTTC	CASSPTSRTYNEQFF
.	many	TRBV6-4	TRBJ2-3	TGTGCCAGCAGTGAAGGACTAAAGGGGACAGATACGCAGTATTTT	CASSEGLKGTDTQYF
TRBD1	.	TRBV4-1	TRBJ2-5	TGCGCCAGCAGACCAGTATTACGACAGGGTACGGTTCTGGAGACCCAGTACTTC	CASRPVLRQGTVLETQYF
.	few	TRBV7-7	TRBJ2-5	TGTGCCAGCAGCTTAGGGACTTCCCCCCAGACCCAGTACTTC	CASSLGTSPQTQYF
.	.	TRBV5-1	TRBJ2-3	TGCGCCAGCCGACCGGCAGTCCACACAGATACGCAGTATTTT	CASRPAVHTDTQYF
TRBD2	.	TRBV6-2/TRBV6-3	TRBJ2-3	TGTGCCAGCAATCAACTAGCGGGGGGAAGCACAGATACGCAGTATTTT	CASNQLAGGSTDTQYF
.	.	TRBV27	TRBJ1-5	TGTGCCAGCAGCCTCGGAAGGGCGACTCAGCCCCAGCATTTT	CASSLGRATQPQHF
.	few	TRBV10-3	TRBJ2-5	TGTGCCATCAGTCGGACCGACCGAGAGACCCAGTACTTC	CAISRTDRETQYF
.	.	TRBV6-2/TRBV6-3	TRBJ2-1	TGTGCCAGCAGCCCTCGGGGAAGTCCGCAGTTCTTC	CASSPRGSPQFF
.	.	TRBV20-1	TRBJ1-2	TGCAGTGCTAGACCGACAGGAGGGCACTATGGCTACACCTTC	CSARPTGGHYGYTF
TRBD2	.	TRBV6-1	TRBJ2-5	TGTGCCAGCAGCAGGGTCCCCCGGGAGGGGAAGACCCAGTACTTC	CASSRVPREGKTQYF
.	.	TRBV12-3/TRBV12-4	TRBJ1-4	TGTGCCAGCAGCTTAAATCTGGGGGCGCCGGGTGAAAAACTGTTTTTT	CASSLNLGAPGEKLFF
TRBD2	few	TRBV6-1	TRBJ2-1	TGTGCCAGCAGTGACGCTATAGCGGGACGTGAGCAGTTCTTC	CASSDAIAGREQFF
.	.	TRBV6-2/TRBV6-3	TRBJ2-1	TGTGCCAGCAGTACCAGTGACAATGAGCAGTTCTTC	CASSTSDNEQFF
.	.	TRBV11-2	TRBJ2-1	TGTGCCAGCAGCCCCCTGCGCGGGACCAATGAGCAGTTCTTC	CASSPLRGTNEQFF
.	few	TRBV19	TRBJ1-6	TGTGCCAGTAGTACCCGGGAAGATAATTCACCCCTCCACTTT	CASSTREDNSPLHF
.	.	TRBV12-3/TRBV12-4	TRBJ1-5	TGTGCCAGCAGTCCGGGGATACGGCAGCCCCAGCATTTT	CASSPGIRQPQHF
.	.	TRBV6-5	TRBJ1-2	TGTGCCAGCAGTTATTGGGGGAGGAATGGCTACACCTTC	CASSYWGRNGYTF
.	.	TRBV6-1	TRBJ1-3	TGTGCCAGCAGCAGGACGTTCGATGGAAACACCATATATTTT	CASSRTFDGNTIYF
TRBD2	few	TRBV14	TRBJ2-5	TGTGCCAGCAGCCAAGTGCGGGGGGCTAGTCAAGAGACCCAGTACTTC	CASSQVRGASQETQYF
.	few	TRBV18	TRBJ2-5	TGTGCCAGCTCGGACAAACTTCAAGAGACCCAGTACTTC	CASSDKLQETQYF
.	.	TRBV9	TRBJ2-3	TGTGCCAGCAGCGTAGGGGCGGGGTCCGGAGATACGCAGTATTTT	CASSVGAGSGDTQYF